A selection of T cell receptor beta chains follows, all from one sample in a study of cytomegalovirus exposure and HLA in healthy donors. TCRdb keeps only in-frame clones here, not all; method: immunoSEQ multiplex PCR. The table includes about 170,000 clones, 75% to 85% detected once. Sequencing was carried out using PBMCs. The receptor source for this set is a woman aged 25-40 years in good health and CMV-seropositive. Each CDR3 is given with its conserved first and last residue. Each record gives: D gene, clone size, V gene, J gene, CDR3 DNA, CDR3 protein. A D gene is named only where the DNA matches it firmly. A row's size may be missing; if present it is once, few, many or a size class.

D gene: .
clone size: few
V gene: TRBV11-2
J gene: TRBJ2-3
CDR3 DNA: TGTGCCAGCAGCTTACGACAGCAGCTTAGCACAGATACGCAGTATTTT
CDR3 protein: CASSLRQQLSTDTQYF

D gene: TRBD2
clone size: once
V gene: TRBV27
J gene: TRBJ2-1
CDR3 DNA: TGTGCCAGCAGTATACTAGCGGGGTTCTACAATGAGCAGTTCTTC
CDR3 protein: CASSILAGFYNEQFF

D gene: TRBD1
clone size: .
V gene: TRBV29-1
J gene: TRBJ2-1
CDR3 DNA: TGCAGCGTTGAAGGGACAGGGTACAATGAGCAGTTCTTC
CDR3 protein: CSVEGTGYNEQFF

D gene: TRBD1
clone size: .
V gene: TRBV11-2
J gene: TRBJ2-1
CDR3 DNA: TGTGCCAGCAGCACCTCGACAGGGATCAGAAATGAGCAGTTCTTC
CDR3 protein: CASSTSTGIRNEQFF

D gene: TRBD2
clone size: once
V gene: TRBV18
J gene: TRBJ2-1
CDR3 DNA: TGTGCCAGCTCACCACTCGTCCTAGCGGGAGCCAACAATGAGCAGTTCTTC
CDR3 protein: CASSPLVLAGANNEQFF

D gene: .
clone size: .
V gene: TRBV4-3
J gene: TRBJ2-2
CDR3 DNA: TGCGCCAGCAGCACTTGGGCTAGCGTGAACACCGGGGAGCTGTTTTTT
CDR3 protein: CASSTWASVNTGELFF

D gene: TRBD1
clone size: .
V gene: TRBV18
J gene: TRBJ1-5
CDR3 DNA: TGTGCCAGCTCACCAGACGGGACAGTCCCGGGGATGCCCCAGCATTTT
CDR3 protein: CASSPDGTVPGMPQHF

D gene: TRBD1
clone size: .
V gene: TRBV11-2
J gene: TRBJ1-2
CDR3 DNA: TGTGCCAGCAGCGTCGGGACAGGGTACGGTGGCTACACCTTC
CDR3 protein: CASSVGTGYGGYTF

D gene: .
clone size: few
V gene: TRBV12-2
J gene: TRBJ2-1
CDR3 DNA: TGTGCAAGTCGCTTATTGAGCTTTCGGGAAGCTTCCTACAATGAGCAGTTCTTC
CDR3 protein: CASRLLSFREASYNEQFF

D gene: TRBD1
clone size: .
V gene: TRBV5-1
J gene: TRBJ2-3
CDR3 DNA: TGCGCCAGCAGCTTGCCGGGACAGGGGGCATCAGATACGCAGTATTTT
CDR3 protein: CASSLPGQGASDTQYF

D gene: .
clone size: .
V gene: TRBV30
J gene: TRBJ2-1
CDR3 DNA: TGTGCCTGGAGTGGCCAGTTAGAGCAGTTCTTC
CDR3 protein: CAWSGQLEQFF

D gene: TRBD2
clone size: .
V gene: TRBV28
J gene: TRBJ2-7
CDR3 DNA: TGTGCCAGCAGACCCACCCGGACTAGCGGGAGGCCCCCCCTCTACGAGCAGTACTTC
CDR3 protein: CASRPTRTSGRPPLYEQYF

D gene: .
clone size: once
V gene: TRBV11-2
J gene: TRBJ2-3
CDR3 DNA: TGTGCCAGCAGCTTAGGCGTCCAAACAGATACGCAGTATTTT
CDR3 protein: CASSLGVQTDTQYF

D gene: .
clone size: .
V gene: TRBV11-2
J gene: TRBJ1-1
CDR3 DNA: TGTGCCAGCAGCTTAGCACAAGGGGTAAGAATGAACACTGAAGCTTTCTTT
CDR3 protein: CASSLAQGVRMNTEAFF

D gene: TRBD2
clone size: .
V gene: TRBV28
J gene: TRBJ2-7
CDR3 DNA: TGTGCCAGTAAAGTTTGGTCGGGGCGGGAGGGTCCGTCCTCCTACGAGCAGTACTTC
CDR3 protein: CASKVWSGREGPSSYEQYF

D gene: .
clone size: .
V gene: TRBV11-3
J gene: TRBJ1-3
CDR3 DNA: TGTGCCAGCAGCTACCTGGGGCAGTACCCCCCTAGGATATATTTT
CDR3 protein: CASSYLGQYPPRIYF

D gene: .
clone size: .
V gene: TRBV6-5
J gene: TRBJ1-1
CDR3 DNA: TGTGCCAGTTGGATTGGGGGCGTTTACACTGAAGCTTTCTTT
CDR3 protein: CASWIGGVYTEAFF

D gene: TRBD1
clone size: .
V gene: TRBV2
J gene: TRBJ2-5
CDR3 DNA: TGTGCCACTACAGGGGGCGCTGACCGAACGACCCAGTACTTC
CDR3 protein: CATTGGADRTTQYF

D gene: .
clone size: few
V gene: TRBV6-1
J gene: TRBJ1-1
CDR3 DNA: TGTGCCAGCAGTGAATTATCGTTGGGGGGGACTGAAGCTTTCTTT
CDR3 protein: CASSELSLGGTEAFF

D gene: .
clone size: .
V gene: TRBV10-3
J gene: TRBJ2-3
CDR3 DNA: TGTGCCATCAGTGATAAGAGGGGGTCAGATACGCAGTATTTT
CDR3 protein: CAISDKRGSDTQYF

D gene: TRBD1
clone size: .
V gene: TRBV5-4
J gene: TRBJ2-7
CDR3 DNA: TGTGCCAGCAGCTCGGGGCAGGGGGCGTACGAGCAGTACTTC
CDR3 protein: CASSSGQGAYEQYF

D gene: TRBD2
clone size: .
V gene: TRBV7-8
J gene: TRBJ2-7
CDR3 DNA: TGTGCCAGCAGCCCAGGACTAGCGGGACATCACGAGCAGTACTTC
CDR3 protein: CASSPGLAGHHEQYF

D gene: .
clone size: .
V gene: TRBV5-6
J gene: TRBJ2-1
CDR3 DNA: TGTGCCAGCAGCTTGCTGGGAGGGCAGTTCTTC
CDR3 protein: CASSLLGGQFF

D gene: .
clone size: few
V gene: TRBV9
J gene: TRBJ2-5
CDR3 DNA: TGTGCCAGCAGCGTAGGGGGCATGACCCAAGAGACCCAGTACTTC
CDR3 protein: CASSVGGMTQETQYF

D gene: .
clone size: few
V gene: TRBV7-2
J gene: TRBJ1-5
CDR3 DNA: TGTGCCAGCAGCTTAGCGCCTCCGGGCAATCAGCCCCAGCATTTT
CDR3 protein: CASSLAPPGNQPQHF

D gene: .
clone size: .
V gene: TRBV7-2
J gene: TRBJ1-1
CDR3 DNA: TGTGCCAGCAGCTTAGCGCTAGTGAACACTGAAGCTTTCTTT
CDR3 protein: CASSLALVNTEAFF

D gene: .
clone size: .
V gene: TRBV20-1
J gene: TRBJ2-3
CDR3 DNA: TGCAGTGCTGAGGCTAGGGATACGCAGTATTTT
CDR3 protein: CSAEARDTQYF

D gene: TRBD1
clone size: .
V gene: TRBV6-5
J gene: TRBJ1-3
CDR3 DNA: TGTGCCAGCAGTTGGGCGACAGGGGGCTCTGGAAACACCATATATTTT
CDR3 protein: CASSWATGGSGNTIYF

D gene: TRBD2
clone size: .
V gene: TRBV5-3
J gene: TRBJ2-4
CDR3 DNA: TGTGCCAGAAGCTTGTTCGGGACTAGCGGGGGGGTTATAGCCAAAAACATTCAGTACTTC
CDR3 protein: CARSLFGTSGGVIAKNIQYF

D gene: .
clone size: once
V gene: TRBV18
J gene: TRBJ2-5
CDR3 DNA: TGTGCCAGCTCACCAAAGCGAGAGGAGACCCAGTACTTC
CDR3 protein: CASSPKREETQYF

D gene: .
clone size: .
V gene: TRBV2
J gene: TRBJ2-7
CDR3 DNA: TGTGCCAGCAGGAGCCGGGACTTCTACTACGAGCAGTACTTC
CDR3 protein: CASRSRDFYYEQYF

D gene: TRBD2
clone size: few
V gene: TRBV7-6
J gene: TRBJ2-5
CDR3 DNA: TGTGCCAGCAGCCGATCTGAACTAGCGGGGGAGACCCAGTACTTC
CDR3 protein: CASSRSELAGETQYF

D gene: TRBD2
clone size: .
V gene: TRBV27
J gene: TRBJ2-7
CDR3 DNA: TGTGCCAGCAGTTCATGGGGGACTACCTCCTACGAGCAGTACTTC
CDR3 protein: CASSSWGTTSYEQYF

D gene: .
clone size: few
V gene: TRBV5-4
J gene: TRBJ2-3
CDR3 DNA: TGTGCCAGCAGCTTGGCAGGGGCAGATACGCAGTATTTT
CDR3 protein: CASSLAGADTQYF

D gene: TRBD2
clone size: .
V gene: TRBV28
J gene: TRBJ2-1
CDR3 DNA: TGTGCCAGCAGTGAACTAGCGGGAGGCTCCTACAATGAGCAGTTCTTC
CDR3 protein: CASSELAGGSYNEQFF